In this sample, the clone carrying this T cell receptor beta chain turned up many times. Its target is unknown. The use of genomic DNA as template underpinned the TCR beta VDJ and CDR3 profiling. TCRdb fed the reads into MiXCR, producing one record per CDR3 protein. The table shows under 150,000 distinct CDR3 sequences, with 35% to 50% occurring only once. This sample is drawn from a study of CD8+CD57+ T cells in acquired aplastic anemia. The wider study: Sorted CD4+ and CD8+ cells gave an average of roughly 3 ug of DNA. Researchers reported that healthy donors averaged roughly 9.8 million reads for CD4+ cells. Study findings and constraints: Patients versus controls showed no significant CD8+ Simpson's diversity difference. Between patients and controls, about 31 CD8+ CDR3 sequences were found in common.

The sample taken for sequencing was sorted CD4+, CD8+, or CD8+CD57+ T cells (not recorded which) from PBMCs. This receptor was taken from a human donor in good health, serving as a control.

In DNA form, the CDR3 reads TGTGCCAGCAGCCAGGGACAGCCCAGATATTTT. Residues: CASSQGQPRYF. V usage is TRBV3-1 and J usage is TRBJ1-3; 7 bases map to TRBD1. The CDR3 sequence is 11 residues long. Germline CDR1 is LGHDT and CDR2 is YNNKEL (reference sequence). V dropped 3 bases and J dropped 15; count of bases not matched to a gene: 5.